This TCR beta chain was identified during a study of T cells in lung cancer brain metastases. Libraries were prepared by immunoSEQ multiplex PCR; TCRdb keeps only in-frame clonotypes and omits some of them. The sample lists approximately 6,700 clones; roughly 85% were seen once. The CDR3 contains 16 residues. The V segment lost 0 bases and the J segment 5 bases; nucleotides outside the gene matches: 9. Germline V gene lookup returns CDR1 SGDLS and CDR2 YYNGEE. Sample: tumor tissue from the primary lung tumor. V is TRBV9 and J is TRBJ2-5; 8 bases fit TRBD1. This TCR derives from a middle-aged man with non-small cell lung cancer. The DNA for the CDR3 is TGTGCCAGCAGCGTAGACCCCAGGGGGCTCGGGGAGACCCAGTACTTC. This sequence encodes CASSVDPRGLGETQYF.